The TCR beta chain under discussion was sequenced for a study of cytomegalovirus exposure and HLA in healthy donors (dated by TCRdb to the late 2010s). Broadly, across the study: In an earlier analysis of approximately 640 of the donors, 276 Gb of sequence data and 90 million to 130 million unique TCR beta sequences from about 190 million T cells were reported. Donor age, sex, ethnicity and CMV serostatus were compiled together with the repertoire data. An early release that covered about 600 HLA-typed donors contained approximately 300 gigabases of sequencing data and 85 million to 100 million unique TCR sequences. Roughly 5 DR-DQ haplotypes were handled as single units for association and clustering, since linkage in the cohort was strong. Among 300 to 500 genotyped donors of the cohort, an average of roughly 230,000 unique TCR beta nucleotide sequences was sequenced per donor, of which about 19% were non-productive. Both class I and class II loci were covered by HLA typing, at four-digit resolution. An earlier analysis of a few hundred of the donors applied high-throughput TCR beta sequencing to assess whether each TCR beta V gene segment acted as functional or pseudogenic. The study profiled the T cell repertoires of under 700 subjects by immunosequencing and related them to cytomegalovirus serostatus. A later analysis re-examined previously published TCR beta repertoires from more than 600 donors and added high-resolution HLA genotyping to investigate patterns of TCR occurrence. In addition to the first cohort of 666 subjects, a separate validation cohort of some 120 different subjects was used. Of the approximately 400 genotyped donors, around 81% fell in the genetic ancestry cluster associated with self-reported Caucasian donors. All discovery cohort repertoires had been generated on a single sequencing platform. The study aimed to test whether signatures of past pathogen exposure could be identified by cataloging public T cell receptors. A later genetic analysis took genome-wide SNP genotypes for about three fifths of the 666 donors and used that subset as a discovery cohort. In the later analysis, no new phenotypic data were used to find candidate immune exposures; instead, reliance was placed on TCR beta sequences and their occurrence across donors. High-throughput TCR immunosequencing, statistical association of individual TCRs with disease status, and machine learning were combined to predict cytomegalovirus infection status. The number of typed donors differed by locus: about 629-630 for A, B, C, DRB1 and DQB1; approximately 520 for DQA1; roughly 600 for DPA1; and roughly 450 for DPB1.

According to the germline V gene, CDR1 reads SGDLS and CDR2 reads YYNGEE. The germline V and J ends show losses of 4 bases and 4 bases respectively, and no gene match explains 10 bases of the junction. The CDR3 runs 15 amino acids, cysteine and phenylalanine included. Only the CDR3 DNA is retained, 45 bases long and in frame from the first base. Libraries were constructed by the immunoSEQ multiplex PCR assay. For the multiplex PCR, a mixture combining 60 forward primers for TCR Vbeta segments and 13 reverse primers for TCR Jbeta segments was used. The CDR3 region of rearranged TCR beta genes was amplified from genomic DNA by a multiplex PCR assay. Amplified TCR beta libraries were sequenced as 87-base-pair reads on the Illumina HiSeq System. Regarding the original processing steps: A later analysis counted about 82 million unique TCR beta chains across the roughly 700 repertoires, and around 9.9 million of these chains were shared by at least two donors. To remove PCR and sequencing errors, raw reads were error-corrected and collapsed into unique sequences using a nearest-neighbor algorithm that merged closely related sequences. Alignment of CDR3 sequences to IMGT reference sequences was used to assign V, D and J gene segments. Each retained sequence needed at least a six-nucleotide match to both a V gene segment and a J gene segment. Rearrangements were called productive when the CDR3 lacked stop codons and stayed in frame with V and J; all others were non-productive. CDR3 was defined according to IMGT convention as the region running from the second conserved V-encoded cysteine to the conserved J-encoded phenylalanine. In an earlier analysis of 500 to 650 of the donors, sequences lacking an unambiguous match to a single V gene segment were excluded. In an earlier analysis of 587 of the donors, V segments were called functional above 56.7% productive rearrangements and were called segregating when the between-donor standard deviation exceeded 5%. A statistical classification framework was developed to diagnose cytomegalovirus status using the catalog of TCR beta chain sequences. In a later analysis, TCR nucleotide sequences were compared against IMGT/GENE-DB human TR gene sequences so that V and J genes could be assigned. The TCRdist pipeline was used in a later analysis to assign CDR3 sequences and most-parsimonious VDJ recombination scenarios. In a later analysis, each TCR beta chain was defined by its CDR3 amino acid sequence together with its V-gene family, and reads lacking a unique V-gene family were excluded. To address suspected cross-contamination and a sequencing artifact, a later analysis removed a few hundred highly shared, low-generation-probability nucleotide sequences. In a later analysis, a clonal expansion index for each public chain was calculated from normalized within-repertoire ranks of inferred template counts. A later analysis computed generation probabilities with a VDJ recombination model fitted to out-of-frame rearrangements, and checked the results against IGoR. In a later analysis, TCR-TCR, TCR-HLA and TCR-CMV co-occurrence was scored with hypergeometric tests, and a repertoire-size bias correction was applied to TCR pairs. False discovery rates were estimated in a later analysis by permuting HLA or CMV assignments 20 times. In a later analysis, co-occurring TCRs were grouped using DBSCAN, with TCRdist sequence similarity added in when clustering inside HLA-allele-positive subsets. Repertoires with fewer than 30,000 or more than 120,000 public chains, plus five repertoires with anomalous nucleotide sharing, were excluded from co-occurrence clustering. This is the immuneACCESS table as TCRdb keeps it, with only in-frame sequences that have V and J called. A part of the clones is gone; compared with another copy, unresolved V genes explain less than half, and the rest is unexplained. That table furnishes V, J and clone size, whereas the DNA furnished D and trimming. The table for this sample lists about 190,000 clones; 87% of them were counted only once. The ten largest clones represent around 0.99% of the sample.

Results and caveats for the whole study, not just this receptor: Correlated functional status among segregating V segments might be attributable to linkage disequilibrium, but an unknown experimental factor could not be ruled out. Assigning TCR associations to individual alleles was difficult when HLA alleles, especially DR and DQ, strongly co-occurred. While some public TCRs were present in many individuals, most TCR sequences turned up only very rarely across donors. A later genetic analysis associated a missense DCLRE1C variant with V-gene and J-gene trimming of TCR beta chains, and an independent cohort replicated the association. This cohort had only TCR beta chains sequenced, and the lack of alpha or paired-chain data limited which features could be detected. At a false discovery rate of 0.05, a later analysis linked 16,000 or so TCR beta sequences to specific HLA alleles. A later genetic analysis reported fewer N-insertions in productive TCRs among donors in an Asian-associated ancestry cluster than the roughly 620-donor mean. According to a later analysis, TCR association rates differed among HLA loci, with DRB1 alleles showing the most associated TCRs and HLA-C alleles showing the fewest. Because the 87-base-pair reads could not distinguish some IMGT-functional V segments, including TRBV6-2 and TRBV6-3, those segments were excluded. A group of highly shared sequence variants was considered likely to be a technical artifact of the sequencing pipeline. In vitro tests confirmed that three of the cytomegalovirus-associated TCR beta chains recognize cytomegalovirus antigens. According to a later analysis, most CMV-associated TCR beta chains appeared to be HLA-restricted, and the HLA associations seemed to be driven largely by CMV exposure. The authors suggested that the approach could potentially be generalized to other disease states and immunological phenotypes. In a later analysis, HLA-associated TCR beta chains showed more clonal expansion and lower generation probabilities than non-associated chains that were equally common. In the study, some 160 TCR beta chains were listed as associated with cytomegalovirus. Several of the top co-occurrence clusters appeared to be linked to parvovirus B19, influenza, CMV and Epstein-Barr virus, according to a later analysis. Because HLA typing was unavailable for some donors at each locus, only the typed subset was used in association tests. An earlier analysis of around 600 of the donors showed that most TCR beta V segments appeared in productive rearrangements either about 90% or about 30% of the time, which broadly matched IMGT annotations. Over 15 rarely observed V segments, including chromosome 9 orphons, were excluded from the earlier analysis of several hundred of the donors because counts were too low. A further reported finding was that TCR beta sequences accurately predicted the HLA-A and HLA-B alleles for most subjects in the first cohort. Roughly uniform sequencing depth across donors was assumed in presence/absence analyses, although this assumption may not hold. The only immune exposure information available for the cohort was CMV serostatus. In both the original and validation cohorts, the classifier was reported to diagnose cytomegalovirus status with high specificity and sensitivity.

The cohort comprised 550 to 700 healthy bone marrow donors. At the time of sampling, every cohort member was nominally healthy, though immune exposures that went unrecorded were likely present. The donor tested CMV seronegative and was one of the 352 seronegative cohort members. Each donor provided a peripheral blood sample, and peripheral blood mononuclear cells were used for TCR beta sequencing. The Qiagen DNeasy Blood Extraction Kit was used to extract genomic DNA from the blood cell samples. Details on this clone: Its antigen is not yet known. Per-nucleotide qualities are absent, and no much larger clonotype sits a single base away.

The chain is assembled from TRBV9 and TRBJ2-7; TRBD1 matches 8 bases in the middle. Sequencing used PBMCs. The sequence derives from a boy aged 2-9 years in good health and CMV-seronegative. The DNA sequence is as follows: TGTGCCAGCAGCATCTATCAGGACAGGGATTACGAGCAGTACTTC. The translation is CASSIYQDRDYEQYF. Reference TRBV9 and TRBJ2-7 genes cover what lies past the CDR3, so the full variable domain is DSGVTQTPKHLITATGQRVTLRCSPRSGDLSVYWYQQSLDQGLQFLIQYYNGEERAKGNILERFSAQQFPDLHSELNLSSLELGDSALYFCASSIYQDRDYEQYFGPGTRLTVT.